This T cell receptor beta chain appears in the sequencing data of a study of T cell repertoires in cytomegalovirus infection. About the study: As its CMV epitopes, the study selected recently identified HLA-C-restricted and well-studied HLA-B-restricted targets. In public TCR beta signatures, there were indications of both CMV infection and matching HLA type. Study conclusions and caveats: Cumulated frequencies of public TCR beta families served to identify carriers of CMV plus the relevant HLA. CMV-specific TCR beta clonotypes restricted by HLA-C dominated the ex vivo response.

This clonotype was picked up a small number of times. Its antigen is undetermined. TCRdb re-derived calls from the reads in MiXCR, one entry per CDR3 protein. The sample lists some 700,000 distinct CDR3 sequences, 33% seen once, with 15% to 20% in the top ten. The clonotype comes from a human donor in good health (CMV status not recorded). Some clones in this sample may be carry-over from other donors' samples. The sequencing used cultured PBMCs, collected from culture after CMV antigen stimulation.

CDR3 loop: CASSISRGDTDTQYF. DNA of the CDR3: TGTGCCAGCAGCATCTCCAGGGGAGACACAGATACGCAGTATTTT. The V and J genes are TRBV7-2 and TRBJ2-3, with a tentative D call TRBD1 (6 bases). This CDR3 region has 15 residues. The V gene lost 5 bases and the J gene lost 2 bases, with 14 bases spanning the gap. The germline gives CDR1 SGHTA, CDR2 FQGNSA.